The next 25 T cell receptor beta chains were all read from a single sample in a study of shared clonotypes between healthy human individuals. Assay: immunoSEQ multiplex PCR; the TCRdb copy retains only in-frame clones and omits some. The data contain approximately 2.1 million clones, 85% to 95% of them seen just once; the ten biggest clones take up under 0.45%. Sequencing was carried out using naive CD4+ T cells from PBMCs. The subset here: CD45RA+ positively selected. Every receptor here comes from a man aged 18 to 35 in good health. Some clones in this sample may be carry-over from other donors' samples.

This sequence joins TRBV4-3 and TRBJ2-3, with 7 bases that match TRBD2. Germline V gene data show CDR1 as LGHNA and CDR2 as YSLEER. Trimming cost V 1 base and J 2 bases; bases outside gene matches: 3. This CDR3 is 15 amino acids long. CDR3 coding DNA: TGCGCCAGCAGCCAAGCGGGAGGAGACACAGATACGCAGTATTTT. This sequence encodes CASSQAGGDTDTQYF.

The chain carries TRBV6-6 and TRBJ2-7; the match to TRBD1 covers 7 bases. Germline loops: CDR1 MNHNY, CDR2 SVGAGI (reference sequence). This CDR3 region has 16 residues. V was pared by 4 bases and J by 3 bases, with 12 bases of the junction left unmatched. CDR3 protein: CASSSSALRGYYEQYF. Here the CDR3 DNA reads TGTGCCAGCAGTTCTTCAGCGCTCAGGGGGTACTACGAGCAGTACTTC.

The genes are TRBV29-1 and TRBJ2-3, with 10 bases aligning to TRBD2. Trimming cost V 7 bases and J 0 bases; bases outside gene matches: 10. Germline lookup yields CDR1 SQVTM and CDR2 ANQGSEA. The CDR3 is made up of 16 amino acids. CDR3: CSAGGPSGGSTDTQYF. In nucleotides, the CDR3 is TGCAGCGCTGGAGGTCCTAGCGGGGGAAGCACAGATACGCAGTATTTT.

The chain recombines TRBV15 with TRBJ2-1, with D possibly being TRBD2 (6 bases). V lost 0 bases, J lost 4 bases, and 16 bases lay in between. From germline, CDR1 is LNHNV and CDR2 YYDKDF (reference sequence). CDR3 length equals 17 residues. CDR3 bases: TGTGCCACCAGCAGAGACCCCCCAACGGGGGATTACAATGAGCAGTTCTTC. It translates to CATSRDPPTGDYNEQFF.

The V call is TRBV10-1, the J call TRBJ2-4; TRBD2 matches 8 bases. V shed 7 bases and J 0 bases; nucleotides not matched to a gene: 11. The CDR3 has 17 amino acids. CDR1 and CDR2 from the germline V gene are WNHNN and SYGVQD (reference sequence). In nucleotides, the CDR3 is TGCGCCAGCAACCACCCTAGCGGGCGACTAGCCAAAAACATTCAGTACTTC. Translated: CASNHPSGRLAKNIQYF.

This clone was detected once. V gene TRBV27 combines with J gene TRBJ1-5; maybe TRBD1 (5 bases). Germline V gene data show CDR1 as MNHEY and CDR2 as SMNVEV (reference sequence). The V and J ends lost 5 bases and 2 bases respectively, with 19 bases between them. The CDR3 runs to 17 residues. CDR3 amino acids: CASSPKTPRGGNQPQHF. The CDR3 DNA sequence: TGTGCCAGCAGTCCCAAAACGCCCCGGGGGGGCAATCAGCCCCAGCATTTT.

This clone was observed once. V usage is TRBV5-4 and J usage is TRBJ1-1; D is uncertain. The CDR3 consists of 15 residues. Looked up from germline, CDR1 is SGHNT and CDR2 is YYREEE (reference sequence). Trimming left V 4 bases short and J 1 base short, with 14 bases between. The CDR3 sequence: CASSPGGRKNTEAFF. CDR3 in DNA: TGTGCCAGCAGCCCCGGAGGTCGGAAGAACACTGAAGCTTTCTTT.

V gene TRBV18 combines with J gene TRBJ2-2; no firm D call. The CDR3 is made up of 12 amino acids. In germline, CDR1 is KGHSH, CDR2 LQKENI. Between the trimmed V and J ends, which lost 8 bases and 8 bases, there was a span of 12 bases. CDR3 sequence: CASQPKPGELFF. Written as DNA, the CDR3 is TGTGCCAGCCAACCGAAACCGGGGGAGCTGTTTTTT.

This chain connects TRBV7-8 to TRBJ2-2; 8 nucleotides match TRBD1. J was trimmed by 4 bases and V by 3 bases; bases with no gene match: 4. The V gene's germline CDR1 is SGHVS and CDR2 FQNEAQ. This CDR3 spans 15 amino acids. The CDR3 loop reads CASSLDRAGTGELFF. In nucleotides, the CDR3 is TGTGCCAGCAGCTTGGACAGGGCGGGCACCGGGGAGCTGTTTTTT.

As regards this clone: The sample has other DNA sequences that encode this CDR3 too. The chain combines TRBV7-9 with TRBJ1-4, with 9 positions matching TRBD1. The CDR3 extends over 14 amino acids. V shed 5 bases, J shed 5 bases, and the junction held 3 bases outside the gene matches. The V gene's germline CDR1 is SEHNR and CDR2 FQNEAQ (reference sequence). The CDR3 is CASSQGQGNEKLFF. CDR3 coding DNA: TGTGCCAGCAGCCAGGGACAGGGCAATGAAAAACTGTTTTTT.

This chain uses TRBV15 with TRBJ2-7, with D possibly being TRBD1 or TRBD2 (6 bases each). Germline V gene data show CDR1 as LNHNV and CDR2 as YYDKDF (reference sequence). CDR3 length: 15 amino acids. The ends were cut back, 4 bases at V and 3 bases at J, with 16 bases in the middle. In DNA form, the CDR3 reads TGTGCCACCAGCAAAGAGGGGGGCCGTGGCTACGAGCAGTACTTC. This codes for CATSKEGGRGYEQYF.

The chain uses TRBV6-1 and TRBJ2-1; 10 nucleotides match TRBD2. The length of the CDR3 is 14 residues. Losses at the gene ends were 4 bases for V and 10 bases for J; bases not matched to a gene: 7. In germline, CDR1 is MNHNS, CDR2 SASEGT. The CDR3: CASSGTSGKIEQFF. The CDR3, as DNA: TGTGCCAGCAGTGGGACTAGCGGAAAAATAGAGCAGTTCTTC.

Only one count was recorded for this clone. The chain joins TRBV11-2 to TRBJ2-7; 11 nucleotides match TRBD1. CDR1 is SGHAT and CDR2 is FQNNGV in the germline V gene. The length of the CDR3 is 16 residues. J gave up 6 bases and V 1 base, and 8 bases lay outside the gene matches. Written as DNA, the CDR3 is TGTGCCAGCAGCTTAGTAGGAGGGACAGGGGGTGCCGAGCAGTACTTC. Translating gives CASSLVGGTGGAEQYF.

The rearrangement links TRBV2 to TRBJ2-1, with 9 bases that match TRBD1. After removal of 4 bases from V and 6 bases from J, the junction contained 4 bases not matched to a gene. The CDR3 contains 14 residues. Germline V gene sequence: CDR1 SNHLY, CDR2 FYNNEI. DNA for the CDR3: TGTGCCAGCAGTGTGTCGACAGGGGGCAATGAGCAGTTCTTC. Its protein is CASSVSTGGNEQFF.

The CDR3 loop is CATDTSGWEYEQYF. CDR3 nucleotides: TGTGCCACCGATACTAGCGGGTGGGAGTACGAGCAGTACTTC. The V call is TRBV15, the J call TRBJ2-7, with TRBD2 matching over 9 bases. J was trimmed by 4 bases and V by 8 bases; bases with no gene match: 9. Germline V lookup: CDR1 LNHNV, CDR2 YYDKDF (reference sequence). CDR3 size: 14 residues.

J is TRBJ2-2 and V is TRBV9, with TRBD1 matching over 12 bases. Germline V gene sequence: CDR1 SGDLS, CDR2 YYNGEE. CDR3 length: 18 amino acids. With V trimmed by 4 bases and J by 7 bases, 14 bases remained unmatched. CDR3 in amino acids: CASSPLAGTGGWGGELFF. The CDR3 DNA is TGTGCCAGCAGCCCCCTCGCCGGGACAGGGGGCTGGGGCGGGGAGCTGTTTTTT.

The V call is TRBV9, the J call TRBJ2-3; the D call may be TRBD1 or TRBD2 (6 bases each). Germline CDR1 and CDR2: SGDLS and YYNGEE. This CDR3 contains 17 residues. V was pared by 3 bases and J by 0 bases, with 17 bases between. CDR3 in amino acids: CASSAAGGRASTDTQYF. The CDR3 nucleotides are TGTGCCAGCAGCGCCGCCGGGGGCAGGGCTAGCACAGATACGCAGTATTTT.

In its sample, this clone was seen a few times. J is TRBJ2-2 and V is TRBV7-8, with 8 bases fitting TRBD2. With 6 bases clipped from V and 10 bases from J, the junction kept 1 base outside the gene matches. The germline gives CDR1 SGHVS, CDR2 FQNEAQ. This CDR3 comprises 11 residues. CDR3 region: CASSGLAELFF. In DNA form, the CDR3 reads TGTGCCAGCAGTGGACTAGCGGAGCTGTTTTTT.

This sequence joins TRBV7-3 and TRBJ1-5; no clear D. The CDR3 is made up of 13 amino acids. Trimming took off 1 base at V and 0 bases at J, with 1 base between the two ends. In germline, CDR1 is SGHTA, CDR2 FQGTGA. The CDR3 here is CASSLNSNQPQHF. For the CDR3, the DNA is TGTGCCAGCAGCTTAAATAGCAATCAGCCCCAGCATTTT.

The V and J genes are TRBV30 and TRBJ2-3; weak D call: TRBD2 (5 bases). V lost 2 bases, J lost 0 bases, and 12 bases lay in between. CDR1 and CDR2 from the germline V gene are GTSNPN and SVGIG (reference sequence). The CDR3 is made up of 15 amino acids. Here the CDR3 reads CAWSSGGFSTDTQYF. The DNA of the CDR3 is TGTGCCTGGAGTAGCGGAGGCTTTAGCACAGATACGCAGTATTTT.

V usage is TRBV18 and J usage is TRBJ2-5; D gene uncertain. Per germline, CDR1 KGHSH and CDR2 LQKENI. This CDR3 spans 15 amino acids. Trimming left V 6 bases short and J 1 base short, with 15 bases between. The CDR3 loop reads CASSRSRAVQETQYF. In DNA, the CDR3 is TGTGCCAGCTCCCGGAGCCGGGCGGTCCAAGAGACCCAGTACTTC.

The genes are TRBV7-2 and TRBJ2-1, with TRBD2 matching 14 bases. This CDR3 spans 16 amino acids. Germline-derived CDR1 and CDR2 are SGHTA and FQGNSA. Trimming cost V 6 bases and J 10 bases; bases outside gene matches: 11. CDR3 region: CASSFLGLAGEWEQFF. The CDR3 region has the DNA TGTGCCAGCAGTTTTCTGGGACTAGCGGGAGAATGGGAGCAGTTCTTC.

For this clone: Other DNA sequences of this sample code for an identical CDR3. The rearrangement uses TRBV28 and TRBJ2-2; maybe TRBD2 (5 bases). Trimming removed 7 bases from V and 3 bases from J, with 6 bases in between. CDR3 length equals 12 residues. The V gene's germline CDR1 is MDHEN and CDR2 SYDVKM. CDR3 coding DNA: TGTGCCAGCATCGGGGACACCGGGGAGCTGTTTTTT. Its protein product is CASIGDTGELFF.

The rearrangement uses TRBV11-2 and TRBJ1-1; D is perhaps TRBD1 (6 bases). The germline gives CDR1 SGHAT, CDR2 FQNNGV. This CDR3 has 17 residues. V was trimmed by 1 base and J by 1 base, leaving 16 bases between them. The CDR3 region has the DNA TGTGCCAGCAGCTTAGCCCTAAATTTGGGACAGAACACTGAAGCTTTCTTT. Its translation: CASSLALNLGQNTEAFF.

This rearrangement joins TRBV5-1 to TRBJ2-5, with TRBD1 matching over 7 bases. The CDR3 extends over 14 amino acids. Germline V gene data show CDR1 as SGHRS and CDR2 as YFSETQ. The ends lost 3 bases at V and 4 bases at J; junction bases unmatched: 6. The CDR3 loop is CASSWGQTGETQYF. DNA of the CDR3: TGCGCCAGCAGCTGGGGACAGACGGGAGAGACCCAGTACTTC.